Following are 23 T cell receptor beta chains from one sample sequenced in a study of naive and memory T cell subsets. Study-wide results and limits: Especially in CD8 cells, naive repertoires contained a few larger clonotypes, possibly CD45RA-re-expressing memory cells.

Which antigens these TCRs recognize remains unknown. An equimolar mix of two oligonucleotides served as the beta constant-region primer for TRBC1 and TRBC2. The ligated cDNA underwent four PCR rounds using SP2 and nested alpha and beta constant-region primers. One entry per CDR3 protein results from TCRdb running MiXCR on the UMI-ligation and nested PCR reads. The sample contains over 90,000 distinct CDR3 sequences, about 11% of which appear only once. The sequencing sample was made of naive CD4+ T cells from blood. These receptors were taken from a human donor in good health.

This clonotype was detected a few times. This chain connects TRBV28 to TRBJ1-1; TRBD1 aligns across 8 bases. Trimming at V came to 8 bases and at J to 0 bases, leaving 5 bases not matched to a gene. The CDR3 sequence is 14 residues long. CDR1 and CDR2 from the germline V gene are MDHEN and SYDVKM. CDR3 nucleotides: TGTGCCAGCGAGACAGGGGCGATGAACACTGAAGCTTTCTTT. Protein: CASETGAMNTEAFF.

The table lists this clonotype with many counts. The CDR3 loop is CASNGEGDQPQHF. CDR3 DNA: TGTGCCAGTAACGGGGAAGGGGATCAGCCCCAGCATTTT. The V call is TRBV19, the J call TRBJ1-5; tentatively, D is TRBD1 (5 bases). The germline V gene has CDR1 LNHDA and CDR2 SQIVND (reference sequence). V was clipped by 7 bases and J by 5 bases, with 12 bases between them. The CDR3 is 13 residues long.

The rearrangement links TRBV9 to TRBJ2-3; 7 positions agree with TRBD2. The germline gives CDR1 SGDLS, CDR2 YYNGEE. CDR3 length: 15 amino acids. V lost 0 bases and J lost 0; bases outside the gene matches: 1. In DNA, the CDR3 is TGTGCCAGCAGCGTAGTGACTAGCAGCACAGATACGCAGTATTTT. Protein product: CASSVVTSSTDTQYF.

This clonotype was seen ten or more times. The gene calls are TRBV11-3 and TRBJ2-2; the match to TRBD2 covers 12 bases. The V gene's germline CDR1 is SGHNT and CDR2 YENEEA. The CDR3 consists of 18 residues. The V segment lost 2 bases and the J segment 3 bases; nucleotides outside the gene matches: 7. The CDR3 spells CASSLTLAGGPYTGELFF. The CDR3 region has the DNA TGTGCCAGCAGCTTAACCCTAGCGGGAGGGCCCTACACCGGGGAGCTGTTTTTT.

The J gene is TRBJ2-1, the V gene TRBV7-9; TRBD2 might be the D (7 bases). CDR1 is SEHNR and CDR2 is FQNEAQ in the germline V gene (reference sequence). CDR3 length: 13 residues. The V gene lost 11 bases and the J gene lost 8 bases, with 19 bases spanning the gap. The CDR3 region has the DNA TGTGCCCCTGGGGGGGGCGCGGCGGATGAGCAGTTCTTC. Translated, it gives CAPGGGAADEQFF.

A few counts support this clonotype. The V call is TRBV28, the J call TRBJ1-6; TRBD1 might be the D (5 bases). The germline V gene encodes CDR1 MDHEN and CDR2 SYDVKM. This CDR3 is built from 14 residues. V lost 6 bases and J lost 14, with 20 bases in between. The chain's CDR3 is CASRPTGTPATLHF. The CDR3 bases are TGTGCCAGCAGACCCACCGGGACCCCCGCAACCCTCCACTTT.

This clonotype was seen many times. The gene calls are TRBV12-3 or TRBV12-4 and TRBJ2-1; D might be TRBD1 (7 bases). The CDR3 runs 17 residues. V was pared by 8 bases and J by 8 bases, with 28 bases between. The CDR3 protein is CASHGGGLGTVGHEQFF. As DNA, the CDR3 is TGTGCCAGCCATGGGGGAGGCCTGGGGACAGTGGGGCATGAGCAGTTCTTC.

This clonotype came up a few times. The genes are TRBV5-1 and TRBJ2-1; the D is unclear. Germline V gene lookup returns CDR1 SGHRS and CDR2 YFSETQ. The CDR3 extends over 16 amino acids. Trimming stripped 0 bases from V and 0 bases from J, with 10 bases between. The CDR3 loop is CASSLGPSSSYNEQFF. CDR3 coding DNA: TGCGCCAGCAGCTTGGGTCCTTCTAGCTCCTACAATGAGCAGTTCTTC.

This clonotype was seen a few times. In DNA, the CDR3 is TGTGCCAGTAGTATAGCTCGATGGGGGGCAGGAGAGACCCAGTACTTC. It specifies CASSIARWGAGETQYF. This chain connects TRBV19 to TRBJ2-5, with D possibly being TRBD1 or TRBD2 (6 bases each). V lost 1 base and J lost 4, with 16 bases in between. Germline CDR1 LNHDA, CDR2 SQIVND (reference sequence). The CDR3 contains 16 residues.

This clonotype was detected only a few times. J is TRBJ1-6 and V is TRBV7-2; 7 bases map to TRBD1. CDR1 is SGHTA and CDR2 is FQGNSA in the germline V gene. The CDR3 runs to 14 residues. After removal of 5 bases from V and 9 bases from J, the junction contained 7 bases not matched to a gene. The CDR3 loop reads CASSRDSQFSPLHF. In nucleotides, the CDR3 is TGTGCCAGCAGCCGGGACAGCCAATTTTCACCCCTCCACTTT. The whole variable domain, remainder taken from reference TRBV7-2 and TRBJ1-6, is GAGVSQSPSNKVTEKGKDVELRCDPISGHTALYWYRQSLGQGLEFLIYFQGNSAPDKSGLPSDRFSAERTGGSVSTLTIQRTQQEDSAVYLCASSRDSQFSPLHFGNGTRLTVT.

The V gene is TRBV4-2, the J gene TRBJ1-6; the match to TRBD1 covers 7 bases. The CDR3 is 17 amino acids. Germline V CDR1 and CDR2: LGHNA, YNFKEQ. The V and J ends lost 0 bases and 8 bases, in that order; junction bases with no gene match: 10. The CDR3 loop is CASSQDLSTGRYSPLHF. The CDR3 DNA follows: TGTGCCAGCAGCCAAGATCTTTCGACAGGGCGCTATTCACCCCTCCACTTT.

This clonotype has more than one count but fewer than ten. The chain has TRBV7-9 and TRBJ2-7; no clear D. The V gene lost 3 bases and the J gene lost 3 bases, with 9 bases spanning the gap. The V gene's germline CDR1 is SEHNR and CDR2 FQNEAQ (reference sequence). The CDR3 spans 13 residues. This chain's CDR3 is CASSLLGGYEQYF. As DNA, the CDR3 is TGTGCCAGCAGCTTGCTGGGTGGCTACGAGCAGTACTTC.

The CDR3 is CATSETGLASTGELFF. The CDR3 DNA reads as TGTGCCACCAGTGAGACGGGACTAGCGAGCACCGGGGAGCTGTTTTTT. The chain has TRBV24-1 and TRBJ2-2, with TRBD2 identical over 10 bases. V lost 4 bases, J lost 4 bases, and 5 bases stayed unmatched. The CDR3 loop spans 16 amino acids. Germline CDR1 reads KGHDR; CDR2 reads SFDVKD.

The chain employs TRBV12-3 or TRBV12-4 and TRBJ2-7, with no clear D. The CDR3 is 17 residues long. V was cut by 3 bases and J by 4 bases, with 22 bases left in between. CDR3 DNA sequence: TGTGCCAGCAGTTTGCGAAGGGAACAACCGCTCCCATACGAGCAGTACTTC. It codes for CASSLRREQPLPYEQYF.

This clonotype was seen only a few times. V gene TRBV7-2 combines with J gene TRBJ2-3; 12 bases agree with TRBD2. CDR3 length: 16 residues. The J segment lost 4 bases and the V segment lost 5 bases, leaving 7 bases of the junction unmatched. Looked up from germline, CDR1 is SGHTA and CDR2 is FQGNSA. This chain's CDR3 is CASSPWTSGMADTQYF. DNA of the CDR3: TGTGCCAGCAGCCCCTGGACTAGCGGGATGGCAGATACGCAGTATTTT.

This clonotype was seen a handful of times. This rearrangement joins TRBV5-1 to TRBJ2-7, with D perhaps being TRBD1 or TRBD2 (5 bases each). Germline V gene data show CDR1 as SGHRS and CDR2 as YFSETQ. The CDR3 loop spans 15 amino acids. V was pared by 4 bases and J by 1 base, with 15 bases between. This chain's CDR3 is CASSHDRGRSYEQYF. CDR3 nucleotide sequence: TGCGCCAGCAGCCACGATCGGGGCAGATCCTACGAGCAGTACTTC.

In its sample, this clonotype was seen many times. The chain has TRBV7-2 and TRBJ2-5, with D maybe TRBD1 (6 bases). V dropped 6 bases and J dropped 5 bases, with 13 bases sitting between them. This CDR3 has 13 amino acids. Germline lookup yields CDR1 SGHTA and CDR2 FQGNSA. In nucleotides, the CDR3 is TGTGCCAGCAGTTTCAACAGGGTTGAGACCCAGTACTTC. Amino acid sequence: CASSFNRVETQYF.

This clonotype was detected ten times or more. This chain's CDR3 is CASSYRSSYEQYF. CDR3 coding DNA: TGTGCCAGCAGTTACAGGTCATCCTACGAGCAGTACTTC. This chain joins TRBV6-5 and TRBJ2-7, with D hard to call. CDR3 length: 13 amino acids. Germline V gene sequence: CDR1 MNHEY, CDR2 SVGAGI. Trimming removed 2 bases from V and 1 base from J, with 6 bases in between.

This clonotype was observed a handful of times. V is TRBV7-9 and J is TRBJ2-3; 8 nucleotides match TRBD2. V was clipped by 5 bases and J by 3 bases; unmatched bases: 7. There are 15 residues in the CDR3. Per the germline V gene, CDR1 is SEHNR and CDR2 is FQNEAQ (reference sequence). CDR3: CASSRNSGMTDTQYF. In nucleotides, the CDR3 is TGTGCCAGCAGCCGAAATAGCGGGATGACAGATACGCAGTATTTT.

This clonotype turned up a few times. In nucleotides, the CDR3 is TGTGCCAGCTCACGCGGGCAGGGAGGGTACGAGCAGTACTTC. As protein: CASSRGQGGYEQYF. The gene calls are TRBV18 and TRBJ2-7, with 7 bases matching TRBD2. J gave up 4 bases and V 4 bases, and 7 bases lay outside the gene matches. In germline, CDR1 is KGHSH, CDR2 LQKENI. The CDR3 covers 14 residues. The entire variable domain, with the rest obtained from reference TRBV18 and TRBJ2-7, is as follows: NAGVMQNPRHLVRRRGQEARLRCSPMKGHSHVYWYRQLPEEGLKFMVYLQKENIIDESGMPKERFSAEFPKEGPSILRIQQVVRGDSAAYFCASSRGQGGYEQYFGPGTRLTVT.

This clonotype has a count of ten or more. The chain recombines TRBV18 with TRBJ2-5, with D perhaps TRBD2 (5 bases). The V gene's germline CDR1 is KGHSH and CDR2 LQKENI. CDR3 size: 14 residues. The V end lost 5 bases, the J end lost 5 bases, and 15 bases lay between the germline ends. CDR3 protein: CASSSSPTGETQYF. CDR3 nucleotides: TGTGCCAGCTCATCCAGCCCCACGGGGGAGACCCAGTACTTC.

This chain links TRBV21-1 with TRBJ1-6; TRBD1 is the table's D call and was not checked against the DNA. TRBV21-1 is designated a pseudogene. The CDR3 loop spans 13 amino acids. As DNA, the CDR3 is TGTGCCCGATACAGGGGAGATAATTCACCCCTCCACTTT. Its protein is CARYRGDNSPLHF.

CDR3 region: CASSHKTGTTNTEAFF. The CDR3 bases are TGTGCCAGCAGCCACAAGACCGGGACAACAAACACTGAAGCTTTCTTT. The chain recombines TRBV6-2 or TRBV6-3 with TRBJ1-1; the D gene is possibly TRBD1 (6 bases). Per the germline V gene, CDR1 is MNHEY and CDR2 is SVGEGT. The CDR3 is 16 residues long. Between the trimmed V and J ends, which lost 6 bases and 2 bases, there was a span of 19 bases.